Listed here are 30 T cell receptor beta chains from one sample, sequenced in a study of blood T cells in healthy people across ages. Sample-barcoded 5' priming and a J-beta primer mix drove a second PCR of 7 to 11 cycles. One entry per CDR3 protein results from TCRdb running MiXCR on the 5' RACE reads. This table has some 700,000 distinct CDR3 sequences, around 46% appearing once. Sequences were obtained from blood. The receptor source for this set is a woman aged 55-69 years in good health.

This clonotype was detected many times. V and J are TRBV5-1 and TRBJ1-2, with 10 bases lining up with TRBD1. V gave up 0 bases and J gave up 6 bases; unmatched junction bases: 17. From germline, CDR1 is SGHRS and CDR2 YFSETQ. CDR3 size: 19 residues. The CDR3 reads CASSLVPTPTGTGEDGYTF. DNA of the CDR3: TGCGCCAGCAGCTTGGTACCCACTCCTACTGGGACAGGGGAGGATGGCTACACCTTC. Full variable domain (outside the CDR3, taken from reference TRBV5-1 and TRBJ1-2): KAGVTQTPRYLIKTRGQQVTLSCSPISGHRSVSWYQQTPGQGLQFLFEYFSETQRNKGNFPGRFSGRQFSNSRSEMNVSTLELGDSALYLCASSLVPTPTGTGEDGYTFGSGTRLTVV.

Only a few counts were recorded for this clonotype. The chain carries TRBV7-9 and TRBJ2-7; the match to TRBD2 covers 12 bases. The germline gives CDR1 SEHNR, CDR2 FQNEAQ (reference sequence). The CDR3 runs to 18 residues. Trimming took 4 bases from V and 6 from J; bases not matched to a gene: 16. The CDR3, as DNA: TGTGCCAGCAGCTCCCGGACAGGGGAGACTAGCGGGAGTGTCGAGCAGTACTTC. Translation: CASSSRTGETSGSVEQYF.

The chain joins TRBV27 to TRBJ2-5; a possible D gene is TRBD2 (5 bases). This CDR3 is built from 14 residues. The V gene's germline CDR1 is MNHEY and CDR2 SMNVEV (reference sequence). V lost 5 bases and J lost 3, with 13 bases in between. The CDR3 spells CASSVGDYKETQYF. DNA for the CDR3: TGTGCCAGCAGTGTCGGGGATTATAAAGAGACCCAGTACTTC.

This clonotype was counted a few times. The rearrangement links TRBV3-1 to TRBJ1-1; the D gene is possibly TRBD1 (6 bases). The CDR3 covers 14 residues. Germline V gene sequence: CDR1 LGHDT, CDR2 YNNKEL (reference sequence). The ends were cut back, 1 base at V and 1 base at J, with 7 bases in the middle. This CDR3 is CASSQAGENTEAFF. Here the CDR3 DNA reads TGTGCCAGCAGCCAAGCAGGGGAGAACACTGAAGCTTTCTTT.

CDR3 region: CASSVRQETQYF. CDR3 in DNA: TGTGCCAGCAGCGTCAGACAGGAGACCCAGTACTTC. The rearrangement uses TRBV11-2 and TRBJ2-5; tentatively, D is TRBD1 (5 bases). CDR1 and CDR2 from the germline V gene are SGHAT and FQNNGV. The CDR3 length is 12 residues. Trimming took 5 bases from V and 5 from J, leaving 9 bases between them.

The chain has TRBV21-1 and TRBJ2-1; whether TRBD1, the table's D call, matches the DNA was not checked. TRBV21-1 is classified as a pseudogene. This CDR3 contains 14 residues. CDR3 nucleotides: TGTGCCAGCAGGACGGCAGGGGACTACAATGAGCAGTTCTTC. Translation: CASRTAGDYNEQFF.

This clonotype was seen a handful of times. The chain is built from TRBV6-5 and TRBJ1-2; unclear D gene. The V end lost 5 bases, the J end lost 6 bases, and 16 bases lay between the germline ends. The CDR3 contains 14 residues. Germline CDR1 is MNHEY and CDR2 is SVGAGI. The CDR3 here is CASSGNPGYNGYTF. The CDR3 nucleotides are TGTGCCAGCAGTGGAAACCCCGGGTATAATGGCTACACCTTC.

This clonotype showed up just a few times. The chain couples TRBV29-1 to TRBJ2-4, with 10 bases aligning to TRBD2. The assigned J gene may be wrong: the sequence end matches TRBJ2-7 better. Germline CDR1 is SQVTM and CDR2 is ANQGSEA. This CDR3 is built from 14 residues. CDR3 in DNA: TGCAGCGCTGCCCCTAGCGGGAGCGCCTACGAGCAGTACTTC. Protein: CSAAPSGSAYEQYF.

V usage is TRBV7-3 and J usage is TRBJ2-1; 7 nucleotides agree with TRBD1. This CDR3 has 14 amino acids. The germline V gene has CDR1 SGHTA and CDR2 FQGTGA. J gave up 5 bases and V 7 bases, and 8 bases lay outside the gene matches. CDR3 DNA sequence: TGTGCCAGCACCCGGGACAGATGGGACAATGAGCAGTTCTTC. Translating it yields CASTRDRWDNEQFF. The full variable domain, its missing parts supplied by reference TRBV7-3 and TRBJ2-1, is GAGVSQTPSNKVTEKGKYVELRCDPISGHTALYWYRQSLGQGPEFLIYFQGTGAADDSGLPNDRFFAVRPEGSVSTLKIQRTERGDSAVYLCASTRDRWDNEQFFGPGTRLTVL.

This clonotype has more than one count but fewer than ten. The chain has TRBV6-6 and TRBJ2-3; D is perhaps TRBD1 (6 bases). With 10 bases removed from V and 4 bases from J, the gap between germline ends came to 15 bases. Germline loops: CDR1 MNHNY, CDR2 SVGAGI (reference sequence). The CDR3 totals 13 residues. The CDR3 bases are TGTGCCACCTTAGACAGGCTCTCAGATACGCAGTATTTT. This codes for CATLDRLSDTQYF.

V gene TRBV5-6 combines with J gene TRBJ2-5, with unresolved D. Looked up from germline, CDR1 is SGHDT and CDR2 is YYEEEE. CDR3 size: 11 residues. V lost 4 bases and J lost 5, with 6 bases in between. CDR3 region: CASSKSETQYF. The CDR3, as DNA: TGTGCCAGCAGCAAGTCTGAGACCCAGTACTTC.

Ten or more counts support this clonotype. The V call is TRBV4-1, the J call TRBJ1-1; D not certain. V shed 1 base and J shed 4 bases, with 4 bases lying between them. Germline V gene lookup returns CDR1 MGHRA and CDR2 YSYEKL. CDR3 length equals 12 residues. The chain's CDR3 is CASSQASTEAFF. In DNA form, the CDR3 reads TGCGCCAGCAGCCAAGCCTCCACTGAAGCTTTCTTT.

The chain carries TRBV6-6 and TRBJ2-1, with TRBD2 matching 7 bases. The junction had 5 bases not matched to a gene; V was cut back by 6 bases and J by 0 bases. Germline V gene sequence: CDR1 MNHNY, CDR2 SVGAGI (reference sequence). The CDR3 length is 15 residues. DNA for the CDR3: TGTGCCAGCAGGGACGGACTAGGCTCCTACAATGAGCAGTTCTTC. Translating it yields CASRDGLGSYNEQFF.

The chain uses TRBV6-2 or TRBV6-3 and TRBJ2-7, with D perhaps being TRBD1 or TRBD2 (5 bases each). The germline CDR1 and CDR2 sequences are MNHEY and SVGEGT. CDR3 length equals 13 residues. The V end lost 6 bases, the J end lost 2 bases, and 11 bases lay between the germline ends. The CDR3 DNA reads TGTGCCAGCAGAACGGGGCTAGCCTACGAGCAGTACTTC. The encoded protein is CASRTGLAYEQYF.

This clonotype showed up just a few times. V and J are TRBV20-1 and TRBJ1-5; the match to TRBD1 covers 8 bases. Germline-derived CDR1 and CDR2 are DFQATT and SNEGSKA (reference sequence). With V trimmed by 6 bases and J by 4 bases, 8 bases remained unmatched. This CDR3 region has 14 residues. The CDR3 spells CSARPGGSNQPQHF. The CDR3 nucleotides are TGCAGTGCGCGTCCAGGGGGCTCTAATCAGCCCCAGCATTTT.

The rearrangement uses TRBV10-3 and TRBJ2-1, with TRBD2 identical over 12 bases. The CDR3 has 15 amino acids. Germline CDR1 and CDR2: ENHRY and SYGVKD. V trimming: 6 bases; J trimming: 7 bases; junction bases outside the gene matches: 7. DNA for the CDR3: TGTGCCATCAGGAGAACTAGCGGGGGGTCGAATGAGCAGTTCTTC. Translated: CAIRRTSGGSNEQFF.

This clonotype was recorded a few times. The chain has TRBV5-1 and TRBJ2-1, with D possibly TRBD1 on 6 matching bases. The CDR3 consists of 19 residues. CDR1 is SGHRS, CDR2 YFSETQ, per germline. V was clipped by 0 bases and J by 7 bases, with 26 bases between them. CDR3 nucleotide sequence: TGCGCCAGCAGCTTGGTGAAGGAAGGGGGAACACTCCCCGGGAATGAGCAGTTCTTC. Translating gives CASSLVKEGGTLPGNEQFF.

This clonotype was counted only a few times. The CDR3 DNA sequence: TGTGCCAGCAGTCCTGACAGTAGAAACACCATATATTTT. It codes for CASSPDSRNTIYF. The chain is built from TRBV6-5 and TRBJ1-3, with D perhaps TRBD1 (5 bases). The CDR3 sequence is 13 residues long. Per germline, CDR1 MNHEY and CDR2 SVGAGI. V gave up 5 bases and J gave up 5 bases, with 10 bases separating them.

The sample holds many counts of this clonotype. The chain carries TRBV27 and TRBJ2-6; D gene uncertain. Germline CDR1 reads MNHEY; CDR2 reads SMNVEV (reference sequence). This CDR3 region has 16 residues. V lost 2 bases and J lost 0, with 8 bases in between. The CDR3 is CASSLEYNSGANVLTF. DNA for the CDR3: TGTGCCAGCAGTTTAGAGTACAACTCTGGGGCCAACGTCCTGACTTTC.

This clonotype occurred a few times. In nucleotides, the CDR3 is TGCGCCAGCAGCTTGATCCGGACTACTAGCACAGATACGCAGTATTTT. Encoded protein: CASSLIRTTSTDTQYF. The chain links TRBV5-1 to TRBJ2-3, with D perhaps matching TRBD2 (6 bases). The CDR3 covers 16 residues. Trimming left V 1 base short and J 0 bases short, with 12 bases between. The germline V gene has CDR1 SGHRS and CDR2 YFSETQ.

This clonotype was seen only a few times. This chain joins TRBV28 and TRBJ2-2; D call uncertain. Germline-derived CDR1 and CDR2 are MDHEN and SYDVKM. CDR3 length: 17 amino acids. V dropped 4 bases and J dropped 1 base, with 16 bases sitting between them. The CDR3 DNA is TGTGCCAGCAGTTCTGGTGGTGAGACACAGAACACCGGGGAGCTGTTTTTT. Translating gives CASSSGGETQNTGELFF.

The V gene is TRBV4-1, the J gene TRBJ2-5; D gene uncertain. The V gene lost 0 bases and the J gene lost 0 bases, with 20 bases spanning the gap. Germline-derived CDR1 and CDR2 are MGHRA and YSYEKL. This CDR3 contains 19 residues. CDR3 in amino acids: CASSQDQTGKKGYQETQYF. The CDR3 nucleotides read TGCGCCAGCAGCCAAGATCAGACTGGGAAAAAGGGTTACCAAGAGACCCAGTACTTC.

The V gene is TRBV29-1, the J gene TRBJ1-1; no definite D call. Trimming left V 7 bases short and J 6 bases short, with 21 bases between. CDR1 SQVTM and CDR2 ANQGSEA come from the germline V gene. The CDR3 is 14 residues long. CDR3 DNA sequence: TGCAGCGCTGGGTCTTTCGGGGAGCGGCCTGAAGCTTTCTTT. Amino acid sequence: CSAGSFGERPEAFF.

The table lists this clonotype with a few counts. The rearrangement joins TRBV6-5 to TRBJ1-4; D is perhaps TRBD1 (5 bases). The ends were cut back, 0 bases at V and 6 bases at J, with 11 bases in the middle. This CDR3 is 15 amino acids long. Per germline, CDR1 MNHEY and CDR2 SVGAGI. The CDR3 nucleotides are TGTGCCAGCAGTTACTCCGGGACCCCAGATGAAAAACTGTTTTTT. Protein sequence: CASSYSGTPDEKLFF.

V is TRBV29-1 and J is TRBJ1-1, with D hard to call. The CDR3 length is 11 residues. Looked up from germline, CDR1 is SQVTM and CDR2 is ANQGSEA. CDR3 in amino acids: CGASVNTEAFF. The DNA of the CDR3 is TGCGGCGCGTCGGTTAACACTGAAGCTTTCTTT.

Only a few counts were recorded for this clonotype. The chain uses TRBV4-3 and TRBJ2-7, with 12 bases fitting TRBD2. Germline V gene lookup returns CDR1 LGHNA and CDR2 YSLEER. CDR3 length: 15 amino acids. The V gene end was trimmed by 0 bases and the J gene end by 6 bases; junction bases not matched to a gene: 3. The CDR3 DNA reads TGCGCCAGCAGCCAAGACGGGACTAGCGGGCGCGAGCAGTACTTC. This codes for CASSQDGTSGREQYF.

The genes are TRBV3-1 and TRBJ2-5; D is ambiguous. The length of the CDR3 is 14 residues. Germline V lookup: CDR1 LGHDT, CDR2 YNNKEL (reference sequence). The germline V and J ends were trimmed by 1 base and 5 bases, with 11 bases remaining between them. The CDR3 loop reads CASSQVTWVETQYF. The CDR3 nucleotides are TGTGCCAGCAGCCAAGTGACATGGGTCGAGACCCAGTACTTC.

DNA for the CDR3: TGCGCCAGCAGCTCAGTCCTAAGCAGATACGCGTATTTT. Amino acid sequence: CASSSVLSRYAYF. The rearrangement uses TRBV5-1 and TRBJ2-3; D gene ambiguous. The ends were cut back, 3 bases at V and 14 bases at J, with 19 bases in the middle. The CDR3 contains 13 residues. Germline loops: CDR1 SGHRS, CDR2 YFSETQ.

To note about this clonotype: A junction end diverges from the germline sequence, so it may reflect a read error. The chain has TRBV11-1 and TRBJ2-3, with 8 bases lining up with TRBD2. This CDR3 has 15 residues. Germline loops: CDR1 SGHAT, CDR2 FQDESV (reference sequence). The CDR3 loop is CASSSSGRRADTLYF. The CDR3 bases are TGTGCCAGCAGCTCGAGCGGGAGAAGGGCGGATACGCTGTATTTT.

This chain links TRBV5-6 with TRBJ2-7; 8 bases line up with TRBD1. The germline V gene encodes CDR1 SGHDT and CDR2 YYEEEE. V gave up 6 bases and J gave up 2 bases; unmatched junction bases: 7. The CDR3 spans 14 residues. CDR3 region: CASTARGQAYEQYF. The CDR3 DNA reads TGTGCCAGCACCGCCAGGGGACAGGCCTACGAGCAGTACTTC.